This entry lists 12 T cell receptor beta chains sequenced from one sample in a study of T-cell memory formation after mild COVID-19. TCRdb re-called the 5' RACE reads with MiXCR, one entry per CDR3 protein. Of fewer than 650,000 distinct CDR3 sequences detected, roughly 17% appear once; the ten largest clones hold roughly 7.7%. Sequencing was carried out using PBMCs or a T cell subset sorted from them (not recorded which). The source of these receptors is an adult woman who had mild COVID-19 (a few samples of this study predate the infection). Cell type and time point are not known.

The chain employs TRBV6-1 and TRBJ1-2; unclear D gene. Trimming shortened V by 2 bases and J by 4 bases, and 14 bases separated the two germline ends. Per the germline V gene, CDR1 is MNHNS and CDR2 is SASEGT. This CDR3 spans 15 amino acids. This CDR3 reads CASSERHTWTYGYTF. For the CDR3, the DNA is TGTGCCAGCAGTGAAAGGCATACTTGGACCTATGGCTACACCTTC.

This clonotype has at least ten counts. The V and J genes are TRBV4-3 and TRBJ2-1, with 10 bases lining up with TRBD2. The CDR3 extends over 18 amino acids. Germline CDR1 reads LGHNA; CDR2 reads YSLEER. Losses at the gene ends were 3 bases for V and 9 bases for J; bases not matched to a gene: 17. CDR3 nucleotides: TGCGCCAGCAGCCACAGGCTGGAGACAGCGGGAGGGCCTAGTGAGCAGTTCTTC. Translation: CASSHRLETAGGPSEQFF.

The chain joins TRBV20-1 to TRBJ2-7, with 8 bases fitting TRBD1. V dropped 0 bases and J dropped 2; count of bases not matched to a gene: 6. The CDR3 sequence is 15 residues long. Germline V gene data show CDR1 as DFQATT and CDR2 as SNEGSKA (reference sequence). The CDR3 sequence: CSARDPGQVAYEQYF. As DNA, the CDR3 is TGCAGTGCTAGAGATCCGGGACAGGTTGCCTACGAGCAGTACTTC.

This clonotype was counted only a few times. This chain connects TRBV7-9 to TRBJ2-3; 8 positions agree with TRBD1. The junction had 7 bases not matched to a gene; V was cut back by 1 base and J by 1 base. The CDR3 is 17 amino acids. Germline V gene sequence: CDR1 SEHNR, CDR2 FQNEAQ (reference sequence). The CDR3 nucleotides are TGTGCCAGCAGCTTAGGTCAGGGGGCTTATGGCACAGATACGCAGTATTTT. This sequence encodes CASSLGQGAYGTDTQYF.

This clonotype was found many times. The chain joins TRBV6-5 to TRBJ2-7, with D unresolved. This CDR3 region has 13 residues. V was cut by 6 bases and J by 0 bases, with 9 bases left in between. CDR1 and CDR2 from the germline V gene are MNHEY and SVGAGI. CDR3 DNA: TGTGCCAGCAGCGATCACAGCTCCTACGAGCAGTACTTC. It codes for CASSDHSSYEQYF.

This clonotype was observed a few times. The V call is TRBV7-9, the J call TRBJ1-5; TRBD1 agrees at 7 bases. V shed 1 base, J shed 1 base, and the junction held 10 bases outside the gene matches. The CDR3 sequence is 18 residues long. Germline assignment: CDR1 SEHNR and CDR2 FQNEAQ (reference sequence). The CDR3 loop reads CASSLVGIGGQSNQPQHF. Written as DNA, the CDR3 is TGTGCCAGCAGCTTAGTTGGAATCGGGGGACAGAGCAATCAGCCCCAGCATTTT.

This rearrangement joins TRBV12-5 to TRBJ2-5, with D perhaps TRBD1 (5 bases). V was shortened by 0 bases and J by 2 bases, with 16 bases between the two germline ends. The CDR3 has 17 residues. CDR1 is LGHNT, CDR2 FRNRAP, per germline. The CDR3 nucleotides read TGTGCTAGTGGTTTGGTAATGAAGACAGAGCTACAAGAGACCCAGTACTTC. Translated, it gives CASGLVMKTELQETQYF. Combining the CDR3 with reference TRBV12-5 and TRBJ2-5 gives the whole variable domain DARVTQTPRHKVTEMGQEVTMRCQPILGHNTVFWYRQTMMQGLELLAYFRNRAPLDDSGMPKDRFSAEMPDATLATLKIQPSEPRDSAVYFCASGLVMKTELQETQYFGPGTRLLVL.

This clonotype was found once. The CDR3 protein is CASSPMGQNYGYTF. The DNA for the CDR3 is TGCGCCAGCAGCCCAATGGGACAAAACTATGGCTACACCTTC. The rearrangement links TRBV5-1 to TRBJ1-2; weak D call: TRBD1 (6 bases). The CDR3 extends over 14 amino acids. The V and J ends lost 4 bases and 2 bases respectively, with 12 bases between them. From germline, CDR1 is SGHRS and CDR2 YFSETQ.

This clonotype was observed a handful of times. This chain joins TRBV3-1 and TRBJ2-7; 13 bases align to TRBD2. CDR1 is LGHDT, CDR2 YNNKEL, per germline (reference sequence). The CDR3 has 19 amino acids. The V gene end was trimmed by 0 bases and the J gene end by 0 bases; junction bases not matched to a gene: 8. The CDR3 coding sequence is TGTGCCAGCAGCCAAGATACAGGACTAGCGGGGGTAAGCTCCTACGAGCAGTACTTC. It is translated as CASSQDTGLAGVSSYEQYF.

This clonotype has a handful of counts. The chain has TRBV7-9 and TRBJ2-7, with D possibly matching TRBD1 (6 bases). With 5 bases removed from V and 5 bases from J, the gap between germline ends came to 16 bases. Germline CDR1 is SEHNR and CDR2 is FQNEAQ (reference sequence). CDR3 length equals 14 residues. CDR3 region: CASSTFTGYHEQYF. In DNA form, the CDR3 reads TGTGCCAGCAGCACCTTTACAGGGTACCACGAGCAGTACTTC. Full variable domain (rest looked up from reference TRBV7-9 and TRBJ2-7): DTGVSQNPRHKITKRGQNVTFRCDPISEHNRLYWYRQTLGQGPEFLTYFQNEAQLEKSRLLSDRFSAERPKGSFSTLEIQRTEQGDSAMYLCASSTFTGYHEQYFGPGTRLTVT.

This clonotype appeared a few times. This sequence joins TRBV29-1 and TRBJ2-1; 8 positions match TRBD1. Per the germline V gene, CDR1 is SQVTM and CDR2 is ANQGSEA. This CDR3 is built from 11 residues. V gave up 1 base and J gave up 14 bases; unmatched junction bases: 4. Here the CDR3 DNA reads TGCAGCGTTGAAGTGTCGGACAGGGAGTTCTTC. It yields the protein CSVEVSDREFF.

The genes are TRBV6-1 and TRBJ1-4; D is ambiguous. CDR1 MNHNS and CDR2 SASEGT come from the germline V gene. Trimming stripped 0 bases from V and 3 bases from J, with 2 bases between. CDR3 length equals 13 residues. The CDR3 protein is CASSEAPNEKLFF. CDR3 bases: TGTGCCAGCAGTGAAGCCCCTAATGAAAAACTGTTTTTT.